These T cell receptor beta chains were read from a single sample in a study of shared clonotypes between healthy human individuals. The data were produced by immunoSEQ multiplex PCR, yet TCRdb's version contains in-frame clones alone and is incomplete. Counted here are some 2,000,000 clones, over 85% occurring once; the ten biggest clones make up 0.85% to 1.3%. The sample taken for sequencing was naive CD8+ T cells sorted from blood. The receptors shown here come from a man between 18 and 35 years old in good health. The CDR3 runs from the conserved cysteine through the conserved F or W. The D gene is left open where the match is weak.

j_gene: TRBJ2-5; v_gene: TRBV19; d_gene: NA; len: 15; CDR3aa: CASSSRTNNQETQYF
j_gene: TRBJ2-1; v_gene: TRBV7-3; d_gene: NA; len: 15; CDR3aa: CASSLTGPPGNEQFF
j_gene: TRBJ1-1; v_gene: TRBV27; d_gene: NA; len: 13; CDR3aa: CASSIGGQAEAFF
j_gene: TRBJ2-7; v_gene: TRBV19; d_gene: TRBD1; len: 13; CDR3aa: CASRGTDYYEQYF
j_gene: TRBJ2-3; v_gene: TRBV27; d_gene: NA; len: 15; CDR3aa: CASSFSPTWADTQYF
j_gene: TRBJ2-7; v_gene: TRBV7-6; d_gene: TRBD1; len: 16; CDR3aa: CASSLAAGQGAYEQYF
j_gene: TRBJ2-3; v_gene: TRBV4-1; d_gene: TRBD2; len: 17; CDR3aa: CASSQVPSGGAPDTQYF
j_gene: TRBJ2-7; v_gene: TRBV10-1; d_gene: NA; len: 15; CDR3aa: CASSPGRLLSYEQYF
j_gene: TRBJ1-6; v_gene: TRBV27; d_gene: NA; len: 14; CDR3aa: CASSFLGPESPLHF
j_gene: TRBJ2-7; v_gene: TRBV6-1; d_gene: TRBD1; len: 12; CDR3aa: CAVIGTDYEQYF
j_gene: TRBJ2-3; v_gene: TRBV10-3; d_gene: NA; len: 15; CDR3aa: CAIGTLASGTDTQYF
j_gene: TRBJ1-5; v_gene: TRBV5-4; d_gene: NA; len: 12; CDR3aa: CASSLEGQPQHF
j_gene: TRBJ2-1; v_gene: TRBV11-3; d_gene: TRBD2; len: 15; CDR3aa: CASSPKRGAYNEQFF
j_gene: TRBJ2-5; v_gene: TRBV2; d_gene: TRBD2; len: 14; CDR3aa: CASSDWGREETQYF
j_gene: TRBJ2-5; v_gene: TRBV7-9; d_gene: TRBD2; len: 17; CDR3aa: CASSSGLAGLLQETQYF
j_gene: TRBJ1-2; v_gene: TRBV28; d_gene: NA; len: 11; CDR3aa: CASRALYGYTF
j_gene: TRBJ2-7; v_gene: TRBV6-5; d_gene: TRBD1; len: 12; CDR3aa: CASGTGDYEQYF
j_gene: TRBJ2-7; v_gene: TRBV6-4; d_gene: TRBD1; len: 14; CDR3aa: CASTRDSPPYEQYF
j_gene: TRBJ2-1; v_gene: TRBV7-9; d_gene: NA; len: 12; CDR3aa: CASSLGAVEQFF
j_gene: TRBJ2-3; v_gene: TRBV11-2; d_gene: TRBD2; len: 15; CDR3aa: CASSVTSGGHDTQYF
j_gene: TRBJ2-5; v_gene: TRBV7-7; d_gene: NA; len: 13; CDR3aa: CASSFQWSETQYF
j_gene: TRBJ1-4; v_gene: TRBV27; d_gene: TRBD1; len: 15; CDR3aa: CASRTITGVREKLFF
j_gene: TRBJ1-4; v_gene: TRBV7-8; d_gene: NA; len: 12; CDR3aa: CASSLGGEKLFF
j_gene: TRBJ2-7; v_gene: TRBV19; d_gene: NA; len: 13; CDR3aa: CASSNSASYEQYF
j_gene: TRBJ2-3; v_gene: TRBV9; d_gene: TRBD2; len: 16; CDR3aa: CASSVAAGGNTDTQYF
j_gene: TRBJ2-7; v_gene: TRBV6-5; d_gene: NA; len: 15; CDR3aa: CASSYTTAQSYEQYF
j_gene: TRBJ2-1; v_gene: TRBV27; d_gene: TRBD1; len: 14; CDR3aa: CASSPDRGGNEQFF
j_gene: TRBJ1-1; v_gene: TRBV10-1; d_gene: TRBD1; len: 13; CDR3aa: CASSEAGGIRAFF
j_gene: TRBJ2-2; v_gene: TRBV28; d_gene: NA; len: 15; CDR3aa: CASSLVRDWTGELFF
j_gene: TRBJ2-7; v_gene: TRBV5-1; d_gene: NA; len: 13; CDR3aa: CASSLTSQYEQYF
j_gene: TRBJ2-7; v_gene: TRBV9; d_gene: NA; len: 13; CDR3aa: CASSAPLSDEQYF
j_gene: TRBJ1-1; v_gene: TRBV30; d_gene: NA; len: 14; CDR3aa: CAWHRAPSSTEAFF
j_gene: TRBJ2-3; v_gene: TRBV9; d_gene: NA; len: 14; CDR3aa: CASSVDWGTDTQYF
j_gene: TRBJ2-5; v_gene: TRBV27; d_gene: NA; len: 16; CDR3aa: CASSLSLGERQETQYF
j_gene: TRBJ2-3; v_gene: TRBV7-9; d_gene: NA; len: 15; CDR3aa: CASSARTDNTDTQYF
j_gene: TRBJ2-5; v_gene: TRBV4-1; d_gene: TRBD2; len: 17; CDR3aa: CASSQDLPSGGRETQYF
j_gene: TRBJ2-7; v_gene: TRBV7-2; d_gene: TRBD2; len: 13; CDR3aa: CASSVGLTYEQYF
j_gene: TRBJ2-7; v_gene: TRBV2; d_gene: TRBD2; len: 13; CDR3aa: CASRGGSSYEQYF
j_gene: TRBJ2-7; v_gene: TRBV14; d_gene: NA; len: 14; CDR3aa: CASSQGTGAYEQYF
j_gene: TRBJ1-5; v_gene: TRBV19; d_gene: NA; len: 15; CDR3aa: CASSERDMSNQPQHF
j_gene: TRBJ2-7; v_gene: TRBV19; d_gene: TRBD1; len: 13; CDR3aa: CASSKDRGGEQYF
j_gene: TRBJ2-1; v_gene: TRBV5-4; d_gene: NA; len: 15; CDR3aa: CASSLRGEVVNEQFF
j_gene: TRBJ2-1; v_gene: TRBV27; d_gene: NA; len: 13; CDR3aa: CASSSDKRNEQFF
j_gene: TRBJ2-2; v_gene: TRBV30; d_gene: NA; len: 14; CDR3aa: CAWSPERGPGELFF
j_gene: TRBJ2-5; v_gene: TRBV9; d_gene: NA; len: 14; CDR3aa: CASSDDTRGQTQYF